This T cell receptor beta chain was observed in a study of blood T cell repertoires in COVID-19. Overall study context: The study drew acute and convalescent COVID-19 samples from the United States, Italy and Spain. PBMCs, B-cell-depleted T cells, or T cells were the source of the cDNA or gDNA that made up the material.

The CDR3 sequence is 19 residues long. Germline-derived CDR1 and CDR2 are WNHNN and SYGVQD (reference sequence). V was pared by 3 bases and J by 5 bases, with 19 bases of the junction left unmatched. Per the original methods: Quantification of nucleated cells was approximated via reference gene primer amplification. Measured with immunoSEQ multiplex PCR; TCRdb has only the in-frame clones, and not every one. V and J calls and clone size are copied from that table; D and trimming were computed from the DNA. The sample consists of approximately 220,000 clones, over 85% of them appearing once. This clone was seen a single time.

This sequence originates from a woman in her twenties or thirties with acute COVID-19. J is TRBJ2-1 and V is TRBV10-1; 7 bases are shared with TRBD2. The sample comprised PBMCs or T cells enriched from blood (not recorded which). The CDR3 loop is CASSDNVKFRAGENNEQFF. The CDR3 region has the DNA TGCGCCAGCAGTGATAACGTTAAGTTCCGTGCGGGAGAGAACAATGAGCAGTTCTTC.